The text below deals with one T cell receptor (beta chain). No antigen is known for it. Data came from immunoSEQ multiplex PCR; TCRdb stores just in-frame clones and leaves some out. Altogether more than 70,000 clones are present, roughly nine tenths being singletons, with the ten largest covering 4.5% to 5%. This entry belongs to a study of T cell responses to AZD1222 COVID-19 vaccine. General observations from the study: Reportedly, nearly half the spike-specific TCRs target unmutated variant regions.

The sequencing here drew on peripheral blood, taken 28 days after the second AZD1222 dose. This receptor was identified in an adult who received the AZD1222 COVID-19 vaccine.

The CDR3 is CAISDPSGTGKTYEQYF. The CDR3 DNA reads as TGTGCCATCAGTGACCCTTCCGGGACAGGGAAGACCTACGAGCAGTACTTC. J is TRBJ2-7 and V is TRBV10-3; 9 bases agree with TRBD1. Germline V lookup: CDR1 ENHRY, CDR2 SYGVKD. There are 17 residues in the CDR3. V trimming: 3 bases; J trimming: 2 bases; junction bases outside the gene matches: 11.